This TCR beta chain came from a study of T cells after posttransplantation cyclophosphamide. V was shortened by 5 bases and J by 5 bases, with 12 bases between the two germline ends. Germline values: CDR1 LNHDA, CDR2 SQIVND (reference sequence). CDR3 length: 14 residues. Cells defined as naive were viable CD3+CD4+ or CD3+CD8+ and CCR7+CD45RA+CD45RO-CD95-CD27+CD28+. Some clones are missing from TCRdb's copy, which holds only in-frame ones; the method was immunoSEQ multiplex PCR. The sample includes under 40,000 clones, 90% to 95% of them seen just once. The sequencing sample was made of naive CD4+ T cells sorted from blood. The clonotype comes from a man aged 25-45 years in good health and a related stem cell transplant donor. The chain is built from TRBV19 and TRBJ2-2; D gene unclear. CDR3 sequence: CASSAKVGTGELFF. In DNA, the CDR3 is TGTGCCAGTAGTGCGAAGGTCGGGACCGGGGAGCTGTTTTTT.